Detailed here is one TCR beta chain. Its matching antigen is unknown. The data originate from a study of CD8+ T cells in alopecia areata. Study information: Treated patients took oral tofacitinib at 5 to 10 mg twice daily. It was 6 to 18 months of tofacitinib, and then there were 6 months off drug. Regarding the study as a whole: TCR sharing across patients was less clear than in mice, possibly HLA-related. Sequences from scalp samples also cover resident alphabeta T cells of normal skin.

Following RNA extraction, reverse transcription yielded cDNA that acted as the sequencing template. Sequenced by immunoSEQ multiplex PCR; TCRdb stores in-frame clones only, minus some. The sample contains 5,700 or so clones, around 58% of which appear only once. Looked up from germline, CDR1 is MNHNY and CDR2 is SVGAGI (reference sequence). V lost 0 bases, J lost 4 bases, and 7 bases lay in between. CDR3 length: 13 residues. Individuals with alopecia areata gave both lesional scalp punch biopsies and peripheral blood for collection. The sequenced sample was skin, obtained at week 0. V is TRBV6-6 and J is TRBJ2-7; D perhaps matches TRBD1 (6 bases). The origin of this receptor is a human donor with alopecia areata. CDR3 residues: CASSYSQGYEQYF. Here the CDR3 DNA reads TGTGCCAGCAGTTACTCACAGGGATACGAGCAGTACTTC.